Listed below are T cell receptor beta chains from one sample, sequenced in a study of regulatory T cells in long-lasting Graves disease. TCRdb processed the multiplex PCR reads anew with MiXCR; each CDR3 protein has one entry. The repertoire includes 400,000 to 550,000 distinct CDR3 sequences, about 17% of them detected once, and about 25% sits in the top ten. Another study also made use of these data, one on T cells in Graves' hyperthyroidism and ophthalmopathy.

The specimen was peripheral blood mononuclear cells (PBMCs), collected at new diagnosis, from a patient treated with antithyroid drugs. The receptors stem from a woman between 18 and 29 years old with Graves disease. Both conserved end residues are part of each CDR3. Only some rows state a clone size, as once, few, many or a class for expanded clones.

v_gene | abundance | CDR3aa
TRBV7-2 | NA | CASALAGVGEQFF
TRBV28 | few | CASSFRDRPYEQYF
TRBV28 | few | CASQPMGGIRNEQFF
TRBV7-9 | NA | CASSRTDRGNSPLHF
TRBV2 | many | CASSRTRDNEQFF
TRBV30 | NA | CAWKTRQANTGELFF
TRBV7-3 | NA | CASSLGFREDTDTQYF
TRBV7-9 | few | CASSLWVSALNAEAFF
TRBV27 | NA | CASSFLGNQPQHF
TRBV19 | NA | CASSQGFNEQFF
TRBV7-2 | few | CAGTTDSTNTGELFF
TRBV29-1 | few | CSAGPLTGPYGYTF
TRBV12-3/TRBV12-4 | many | CASSQTGLLNTEAFF
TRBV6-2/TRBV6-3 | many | CASSSSDTWSTDTQYF
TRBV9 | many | CASSVGSGASHNEQFF
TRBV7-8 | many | CASSLSWDLNTEAFF
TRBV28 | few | CASTPVEGPQHF
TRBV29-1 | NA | CSVGGGRADVYEQYF
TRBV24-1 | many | CATSEGAGYLETQYF
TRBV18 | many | CASSPYDRNTEAFF
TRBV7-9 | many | CASRRIGTGGETQYF
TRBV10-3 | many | CAISARRSTEAFF
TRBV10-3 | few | CAISEGGETQYF
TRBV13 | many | CASSLVWTSNEQFF
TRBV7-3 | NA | CASSRTGPGDEQYF
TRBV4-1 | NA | CASSQMRTSGRAGYNEQFF
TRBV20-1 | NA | CSASTSGRLAEQFF